One and the same sample provided the 9 T cell receptor beta chains below, sequenced in a study of shared clonotypes between healthy human individuals. The protocol was immunoSEQ multiplex PCR, while the TCRdb copy is restricted to in-frame clones and leaves out a portion. Of hundreds of thousands of clones listed, less than 75% are singletons. What was sequenced was memory CD4+ T cells sorted from blood. Subset denoted: CD45RA-negative fraction. The receptors stem from a man aged 30-40 years in good health.

This chain joins TRBV27 and TRBJ2-3; D might be TRBD1 (6 bases). Trimming stripped 2 bases from V and 10 bases from J, with 10 bases between. The CDR3 contains 12 residues. Germline V gives CDR1 MNHEY, CDR2 SMNVEV (reference sequence). As DNA, the CDR3 is TGTGCCAGCAGTTTAAAGGGGGACGCGCAGTATTTT. Its translation: CASSLKGDAQYF.

To note about this clone: The junction shows a germline mismatch at one end, possibly a read error. The chain is built from TRBV11-2 and TRBJ2-7, with 8 nucleotides matching TRBD1. Germline V gives CDR1 SGHAT, CDR2 FQNNGV. CDR3 size: 10 residues. CDR3 in DNA: TGTGCCAGCAGCTTGGGGGGACAGGTCTTC. Its protein is CASSLGGQVF.

The chain has TRBV14 and TRBJ1-1, with D unclear. This CDR3 comprises 14 residues. Per germline, CDR1 SGHDN and CDR2 FVKESK. V was shortened by 2 bases and J by 3 bases, with 10 bases between the two germline ends. The CDR3 loop reads CASSQKGGYTEAFF. The CDR3 region has the DNA TGTGCCAGCAGCCAAAAAGGAGGGTACACTGAAGCTTTCTTT. The entire variable domain, with the rest obtained from reference TRBV14 and TRBJ1-1, is as follows: EAGVTQFPSHSVIEKGQTVTLRCDPISGHDNLYWYRRVMGKEIKFLLHFVKESKQDESGMPNNRFLAERTGGTYSTLKVQPAELEDSGVYFCASSQKGGYTEAFFGQGTRLTVV.

Comment on this clone: This sample includes further DNA sequences coding for the same CDR3. J is TRBJ2-7 and V is TRBV7-9; a weak D match, TRBD2 (5 bases). Between the trimmed V and J ends, which lost 0 bases and 0 bases, there was a span of 6 bases. Germline V gene lookup returns CDR1 SEHNR and CDR2 FQNEAQ (reference sequence). The CDR3 sequence is 14 residues long. In DNA, the CDR3 is TGTGCCAGCAGCTTAGCGGGAGTCTCCTACGAGCAGTACTTC. This codes for CASSLAGVSYEQYF. Together with reference TRBV7-9 and TRBJ2-7, the CDR3 gives the full variable domain: DTGVSQNPRHKITKRGQNVTFRCDPISEHNRLYWYRQTLGQGPEFLTYFQNEAQLEKSRLLSDRFSAERPKGSFSTLEIQRTEQGDSAMYLCASSLAGVSYEQYFGPGTRLTVT.

The chain couples TRBV11-2 to TRBJ2-1, with D possibly being TRBD2 (6 bases). Trimming pared 3 bases from V and 10 bases from J, leaving 10 bases between. This CDR3 is built from 12 residues. The germline V gene encodes CDR1 SGHAT and CDR2 FQNNGV. CDR3 coding DNA: TGTGCCAGCAGCTTTCGGGAGTTAGAGCAGTTCTTC. Encoded protein: CASSFRELEQFF.

The chain joins TRBV5-1 to TRBJ1-5; D gene ambiguous. Germline CDR1 and CDR2: SGHRS and YFSETQ. The CDR3 contains 13 residues. V was cut by 1 base and J by 6 bases, with 8 bases left in between. CDR3 amino acids: CASSLYLGQPQHF. As DNA, the CDR3 is TGCGCCAGCAGCTTGTACTTAGGTCAGCCCCAGCATTTT.

This clone is a singleton in its sample. The rearrangement links TRBV5-1 to TRBJ2-2, with a tentative D call TRBD2 (5 bases). From germline, CDR1 is SGHRS and CDR2 YFSETQ. CDR3 length: 17 residues. V lost 0 bases and J lost 4, with 16 bases in between. The CDR3 is CASSLAGLAALTGELFF. CDR3 DNA sequence: TGCGCCAGCAGCTTGGCCGGTCTAGCCGCCCTCACCGGGGAGCTGTTTTTT.

The CDR3 protein is CASSLLGTSGNQETQYF. CDR3 DNA: TGTGCCAGCAGTCTCCTGGGGACTAGCGGGAACCAAGAGACCCAGTACTTC. The chain joins TRBV28 to TRBJ2-5; TRBD2 matches at 13 bases. V trimming: 5 bases; J trimming: 0 bases; junction bases outside the gene matches: 6. Germline V CDR1 and CDR2: MDHEN, SYDVKM. There are 17 residues in the CDR3.

The gene calls are TRBV18 and TRBJ2-1; D assignment may be TRBD1 or TRBD2 (6 bases each). CDR1 is KGHSH, CDR2 LQKENI, per germline. CDR3 length equals 15 residues. The V end lost 2 bases, the J end lost 6 bases, and 14 bases lay between the germline ends. CDR3 protein: CASSPRVGGGNEQFF. The CDR3 coding sequence is TGTGCCAGCTCACCAAGGGTCGGAGGGGGCAATGAGCAGTTCTTC.